The next 18 T cell receptor beta chains were all read from a single sample in a study of shared clonotypes between healthy human individuals. Using immunoSEQ multiplex PCR, the repertoire was profiled, and TCRdb retains in-frame clones only, with some absent. In the table there are 1.5 million to 1.9 million clones, 95% to 99% of which are singletons. Sequenced material: naive CD4+ T cells sorted from blood. Subset indicated: CD45RA+ positively selected. The receptor set was obtained from a man aged 25-40 years in good health.

The CDR3 region has the DNA TGTGCCAGCAGCTTAGGACTAGCGGGAGTTATCGCAGATACGCAGTATTTT. Translating it yields CASSLGLAGVIADTQYF. The chain employs TRBV7-2 and TRBJ2-3, with 12 bases that match TRBD2. The ends lost 1 base at V and 4 bases at J; junction bases unmatched: 6. The CDR3 length is 17 residues. CDR1 and CDR2 (germline): SGHTA, FQGNSA.

The chain combines TRBV10-1 with TRBJ2-7; D is possibly TRBD1 (6 bases). V dropped 3 bases and J dropped 3 bases, with 15 bases sitting between them. There are 15 residues in the CDR3. CDR1 is WNHNN and CDR2 is SYGVQD in the germline V gene (reference sequence). CDR3 DNA: TGCGCCAGCAGTGACGCAGGGGCCGAGAACTACGAGCAGTACTTC. Its protein is CASSDAGAENYEQYF.

The CDR3 DNA is TGTGCCAGCGGATACAGGGTTAATGAAAAACTGTTTTTT. As protein: CASGYRVNEKLFF. This chain joins TRBV27 and TRBJ1-4; perhaps TRBD1 as D (6 bases). Germline V lookup: CDR1 MNHEY, CDR2 SMNVEV (reference sequence). CDR3 size: 13 residues. Trimming pared 8 bases from V and 4 bases from J, leaving 11 bases between.

The CDR3: CASSPQLGTKLGYTF. The DNA of the CDR3 is TGTGCCAGCAGCCCGCAACTCGGGACAAAGCTTGGCTACACCTTC. The chain links TRBV9 to TRBJ1-2, with D maybe TRBD1 (6 bases). Germline values: CDR1 SGDLS, CDR2 YYNGEE. V shed 4 bases and J shed 7 bases, with 20 bases lying between them. This CDR3 has 15 amino acids.

This chain joins TRBV6-6 and TRBJ2-7; D ambiguous. Looked up from germline, CDR1 is MNHNY and CDR2 is SVGAGI (reference sequence). Trimming removed 4 bases at V and 0 bases at J, with 7 bases between. The CDR3 runs to 13 residues. CDR3 residues: CASSWPSSYEQYF. CDR3 coding DNA: TGTGCCAGCAGTTGGCCGAGCTCCTACGAGCAGTACTTC.

The chain employs TRBV4-3 and TRBJ2-2, with D possibly matching TRBD2 (5 bases). The CDR3 runs 20 residues. V was clipped by 0 bases and J by 5 bases, with 25 bases between them. Germline V gives CDR1 LGHNA, CDR2 YSLEER. CDR3 sequence: CASSQDHILRATSGTGELFF. CDR3 in DNA: TGCGCCAGCAGCCAAGATCACATTTTGCGGGCAACGTCGGGGACCGGGGAGCTGTTTTTT.

The V and J genes are TRBV29-1 and TRBJ2-5, with D maybe TRBD2 (5 bases). Germline V gives CDR1 SQVTM, CDR2 ANQGSEA. Trimming removed 5 bases at V and 5 bases at J, with 18 bases between. This CDR3 is built from 14 residues. The CDR3 loop reads CSVRGGPIGETQYF. As DNA, the CDR3 is TGCAGCGTTCGGGGTGGGCCCATAGGGGAGACCCAGTACTTC.

The gene calls are TRBV28 and TRBJ2-7; D is uncertain. The CDR3 length is 16 residues. V lost 3 bases to trimming and J lost 0 bases, with 15 bases between them. Germline-derived CDR1 and CDR2 are MDHEN and SYDVKM. The CDR3 sequence is CASSLVASGPSYEQYF. DNA for the CDR3: TGTGCCAGCAGTTTGGTCGCTTCTGGACCCTCCTACGAGCAGTACTTC.

The chain is built from TRBV11-2 and TRBJ2-3; 11 bases map to TRBD2. Germline-derived CDR1 and CDR2 are SGHAT and FQNNGV. V was clipped by 0 bases and J by 0 bases; unmatched bases: 11. CDR3 size: 20 residues. CDR3 protein: CASSLDGGGTSGSSTDTQYF. The CDR3 nucleotides read TGTGCCAGCAGCTTAGATGGGGGCGGGACTAGCGGATCTAGCACAGATACGCAGTATTTT.

The rearrangement links TRBV18 to TRBJ1-1; D remains unclear. The CDR3 spans 13 residues. CDR1 KGHSH and CDR2 LQKENI come from the germline V gene. Trimming shortened V by 4 bases and J by 1 base, and 7 bases separated the two germline ends. Here the CDR3 DNA reads TGTGCCAGCTCACGTCTGGGGAACACTGAAGCTTTCTTT. It specifies CASSRLGNTEAFF.

The chain joins TRBV5-1 to TRBJ2-3, with 7 bases fitting TRBD1. The V gene end was trimmed by 0 bases and the J gene end by 0 bases; junction bases not matched to a gene: 4. The germline V gene has CDR1 SGHRS and CDR2 YFSETQ. The CDR3 length is 16 residues. CDR3 amino acids: CASSLDATGSTDTQYF. In DNA form, the CDR3 reads TGCGCCAGCAGCTTGGACGCGACAGGGAGCACAGATACGCAGTATTTT. Together with reference TRBV5-1 and TRBJ2-3, the CDR3 gives the full variable domain: KAGVTQTPRYLIKTRGQQVTLSCSPISGHRSVSWYQQTPGQGLQFLFEYFSETQRNKGNFPGRFSGRQFSNSRSEMNVSTLELGDSALYLCASSLDATGSTDTQYFGPGTRLTVL.

The V call is TRBV5-1, the J call TRBJ1-1; D gene ambiguous. Per the germline V gene, CDR1 is SGHRS and CDR2 is YFSETQ. V shed 0 bases and J shed 0 bases, with 9 bases lying between them. This CDR3 is 15 amino acids long. The CDR3 sequence is CASSLEPALNTEAFF. For the CDR3, the DNA is TGCGCCAGCAGCTTGGAGCCAGCGCTGAACACTGAAGCTTTCTTT.

The V call is TRBV27, the J call TRBJ2-6; no firm D call. V lost 3 bases and J lost 2, with 5 bases in between. The CDR3 runs 14 residues. Germline CDR1 MNHEY, CDR2 SMNVEV (reference sequence). CDR3 in DNA: TGTGCCAGCAGTTTGTATCCTGGGGCCAACGTCCTGACTTTC. It encodes CASSLYPGANVLTF. The whole variable domain, filled in from reference TRBV27 and TRBJ2-6, reads EAQVTQNPRYLITVTGKKLTVTCSQNMNHEYMSWYRQDPGLGLRQIYYSMNVEVTDKGDVPEGYKVSRKEKRNFPLILESPSPNQTSLYFCASSLYPGANVLTFGAGSRLTVL.

The V and J genes are TRBV5-1 and TRBJ2-7; D unresolved. CDR3 length: 12 residues. Trimming stripped 0 bases from V and 5 bases from J, with 6 bases between. Germline CDR1 reads SGHRS; CDR2 reads YFSETQ. In nucleotides, the CDR3 is TGCGCCAGCAGCTTGGTTGAGCACGAGCAGTACTTC. This gives the protein CASSLVEHEQYF.

The chain couples TRBV5-1 to TRBJ2-1; D is undetermined. The germline V gene encodes CDR1 SGHRS and CDR2 YFSETQ. V gave up 0 bases and J gave up 7 bases, with 11 bases separating them. The CDR3 runs to 14 residues. The CDR3 sequence is CASSLAALGNEQFF. The CDR3 coding sequence is TGCGCCAGCAGCTTGGCCGCCCTTGGGAATGAGCAGTTCTTC.

The CDR3: CASSFAGLSRSGNTIYF. Here the CDR3 DNA reads TGTGCCAGCAGTTTCGCGGGGCTGAGTCGCTCTGGAAACACCATATATTTT. The V call is TRBV28, the J call TRBJ1-3; tentatively, D is TRBD1 (5 bases). The CDR3 spans 17 residues. V was cut by 3 bases and J by 0 bases, with 15 bases left in between. The germline V gene encodes CDR1 MDHEN and CDR2 SYDVKM.

This rearrangement joins TRBV29-1 to TRBJ1-2; TRBD1 might be the D (5 bases). CDR3 length: 11 amino acids. Germline loops: CDR1 SQVTM, CDR2 ANQGSEA. V was trimmed by 6 bases and J by 12 bases, leaving 17 bases between them. The CDR3 here is CSVHTPPGDTF. CDR3 DNA sequence: TGCAGCGTGCATACCCCTCCGGGGGACACCTTC.

The V call is TRBV2, the J call TRBJ2-7, with D uncertain. V dropped 8 bases and J dropped 0 bases, with 14 bases sitting between them. The CDR3 runs to 14 residues. The germline gives CDR1 SNHLY, CDR2 FYNNEI. This CDR3 is CASGTDLSSYEQYF. The CDR3 bases are TGTGCCAGCGGAACTGACTTGAGCTCCTACGAGCAGTACTTC. The full variable domain, rest sourced from reference TRBV2 and TRBJ2-7, is EPEVTQTPSHQVTQMGQEVILRCVPISNHLYFYWYRQILGQKVEFLVSFYNNEISEKSEIFDDQFSVERPDGSNFTLKIRSTKLEDSAMYFCASGTDLSSYEQYFGPGTRLTVT.